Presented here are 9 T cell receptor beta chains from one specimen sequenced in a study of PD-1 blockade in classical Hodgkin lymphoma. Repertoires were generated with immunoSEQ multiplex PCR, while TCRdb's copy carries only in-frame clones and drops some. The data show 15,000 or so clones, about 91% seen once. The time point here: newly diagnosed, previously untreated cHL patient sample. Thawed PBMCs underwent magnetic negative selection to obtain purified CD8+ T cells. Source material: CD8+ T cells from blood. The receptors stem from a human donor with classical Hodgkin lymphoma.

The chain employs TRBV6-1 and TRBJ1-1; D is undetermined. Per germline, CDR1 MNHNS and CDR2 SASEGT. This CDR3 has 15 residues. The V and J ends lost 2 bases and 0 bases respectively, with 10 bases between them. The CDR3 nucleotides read TGTGCCAGCAGTGAATTTTCCGTTCTGAACACTGAAGCTTTCTTT. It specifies CASSEFSVLNTEAFF.

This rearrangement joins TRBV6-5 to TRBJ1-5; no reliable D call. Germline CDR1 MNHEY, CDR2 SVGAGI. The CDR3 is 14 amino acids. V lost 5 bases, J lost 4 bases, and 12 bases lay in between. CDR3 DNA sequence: TGTGCCAGCAGTCACGGTGGCGTAAATCAGCCCCAGCATTTT. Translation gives CASSHGGVNQPQHF.

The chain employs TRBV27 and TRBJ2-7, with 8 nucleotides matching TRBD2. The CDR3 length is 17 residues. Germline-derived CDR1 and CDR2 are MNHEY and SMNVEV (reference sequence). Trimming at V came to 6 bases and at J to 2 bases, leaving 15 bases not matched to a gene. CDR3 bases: TGTGCCAGCAGCCGCAAGGGGCTCGGGGGGGATCCCTACGAGCAGTACTTC. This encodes CASSRKGLGGDPYEQYF.

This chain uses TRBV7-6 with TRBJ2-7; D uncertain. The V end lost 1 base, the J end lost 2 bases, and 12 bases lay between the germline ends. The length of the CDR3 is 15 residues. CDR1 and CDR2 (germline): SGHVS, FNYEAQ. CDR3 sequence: CASSLDGSKAYEQYF. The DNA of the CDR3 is TGTGCCAGCAGCTTAGACGGGTCAAAGGCCTACGAGCAGTACTTC.

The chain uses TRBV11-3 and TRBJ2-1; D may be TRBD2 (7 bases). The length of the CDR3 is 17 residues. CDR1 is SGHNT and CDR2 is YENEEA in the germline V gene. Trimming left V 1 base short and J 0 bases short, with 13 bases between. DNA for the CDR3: TGTGCCAGCAGCTTAGGGGGGGGCTACACCTCCTACAATGAGCAGTTCTTC. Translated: CASSLGGGYTSYNEQFF.

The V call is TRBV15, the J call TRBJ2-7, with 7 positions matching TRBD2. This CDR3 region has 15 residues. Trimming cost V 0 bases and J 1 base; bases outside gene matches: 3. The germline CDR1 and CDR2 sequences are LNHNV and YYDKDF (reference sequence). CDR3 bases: TGTGCCACCAGCAGAGACCCTAGCGGATCCTACGAGCAGTACGTC. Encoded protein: CATSRDPSGSYEQYV.

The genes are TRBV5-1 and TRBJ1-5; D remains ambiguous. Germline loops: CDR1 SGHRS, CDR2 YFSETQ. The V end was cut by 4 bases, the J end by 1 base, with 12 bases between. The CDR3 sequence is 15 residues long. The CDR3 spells CASSPEGGSNQPQHF. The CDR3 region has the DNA TGCGCCAGCAGCCCAGAGGGCGGAAGCAATCAGCCCCAGCATTTT.

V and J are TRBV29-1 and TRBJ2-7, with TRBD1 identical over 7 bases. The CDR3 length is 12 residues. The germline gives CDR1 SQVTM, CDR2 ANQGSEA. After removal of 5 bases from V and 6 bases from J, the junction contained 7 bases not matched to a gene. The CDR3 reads CSVRTGPAEQYF. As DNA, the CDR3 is TGCAGCGTTCGGACAGGTCCCGCCGAGCAGTACTTC.

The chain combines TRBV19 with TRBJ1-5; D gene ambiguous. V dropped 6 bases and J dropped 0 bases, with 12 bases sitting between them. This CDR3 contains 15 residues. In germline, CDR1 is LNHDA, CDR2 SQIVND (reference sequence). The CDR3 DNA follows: TGTGCCAGTAGCCCTCTTAAATATAGCAATCAGCCCCAGCATTTT. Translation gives CASSPLKYSNQPQHF.